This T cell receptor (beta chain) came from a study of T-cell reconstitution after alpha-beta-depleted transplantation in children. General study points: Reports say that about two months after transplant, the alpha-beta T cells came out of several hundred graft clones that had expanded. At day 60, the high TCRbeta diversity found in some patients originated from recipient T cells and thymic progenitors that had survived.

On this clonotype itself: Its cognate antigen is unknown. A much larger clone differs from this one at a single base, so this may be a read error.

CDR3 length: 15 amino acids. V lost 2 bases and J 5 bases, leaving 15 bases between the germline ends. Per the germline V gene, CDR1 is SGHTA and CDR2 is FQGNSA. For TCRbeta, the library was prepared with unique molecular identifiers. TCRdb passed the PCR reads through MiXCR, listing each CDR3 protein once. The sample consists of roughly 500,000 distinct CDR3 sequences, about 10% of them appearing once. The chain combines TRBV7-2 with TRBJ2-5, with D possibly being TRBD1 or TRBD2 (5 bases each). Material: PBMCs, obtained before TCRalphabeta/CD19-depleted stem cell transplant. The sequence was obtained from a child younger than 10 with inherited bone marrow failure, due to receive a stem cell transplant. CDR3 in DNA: TGTGCCAGCAGCTTAACCCCGGGACCGGCGGAGACCCAGTACTTC. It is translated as CASSLTPGPAETQYF.